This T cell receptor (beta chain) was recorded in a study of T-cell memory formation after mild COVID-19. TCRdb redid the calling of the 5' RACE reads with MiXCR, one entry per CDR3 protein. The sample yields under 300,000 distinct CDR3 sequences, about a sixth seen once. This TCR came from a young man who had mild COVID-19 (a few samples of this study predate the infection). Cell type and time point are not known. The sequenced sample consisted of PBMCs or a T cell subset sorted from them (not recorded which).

The CDR3 region is CASSLGSTSSYEQYF. In DNA form, the CDR3 reads TGTGCCAGCAGCTTAGGTAGCACGAGCTCCTACGAGCAGTACTTC. The V gene is TRBV7-2, the J gene TRBJ2-7; D unclear. The CDR3 is made up of 15 amino acids. Germline V CDR1 and CDR2: SGHTA, FQGNSA. V was clipped by 1 base and J by 0 bases, with 10 bases between them.